A single sample is the source of the 17 T cell receptor beta chains below, sequenced in a study of human T cells and chemical hapten exposure. Library construction involved attaching unique molecular identifiers to individual cDNA molecules, which allowed quantitative, reproducible TCR counting. TCRdb reprocessed the reads with MiXCR, giving one entry per CDR3 protein. This repertoire shows 95,000 to 150,000 distinct CDR3 sequences, 8.5% found once; its top ten account for 1.1% to 1.5%. Researchers extracted total RNA from unfractionated whole blood. Sample: whole blood. Source of these receptors: a human donor in good health. Some clones in this sample may be carry-over from other donors' samples.

This clonotype has ten or more counts. The chain joins TRBV3-1 to TRBJ1-5, with D unresolved. Trimming cost V 2 bases and J 4 bases, with 12 bases left between them. Germline values: CDR1 LGHDT, CDR2 YNNKEL (reference sequence). This CDR3 has 15 amino acids. CDR3 protein: CASSQKATGNQPQHF. CDR3 nucleotides: TGTGCCAGCAGCCAAAAGGCCACCGGAAATCAGCCCCAGCATTTT.

V and J are TRBV14 and TRBJ2-7, with D possibly TRBD2 on 5 matching bases. The CDR3 loop spans 16 amino acids. The germline V gene encodes CDR1 SGHDN and CDR2 FVKESK. Trimming stripped 4 bases from V and 4 bases from J, with 20 bases between. The CDR3 is CASSPSRTPGIYEQYF. In nucleotides, the CDR3 is TGTGCCAGCAGCCCCTCCCGGACCCCGGGGATTTACGAGCAGTACTTC.

This clonotype was counted many times. The chain links TRBV7-2 to TRBJ1-1; D uncertain. From germline, CDR1 is SGHTA and CDR2 FQGNSA. The CDR3 has 12 amino acids. The V end lost 1 base, the J end lost 6 bases, and 6 bases lay between the germline ends. In DNA, the CDR3 is TGTGCCAGCAGCTTAGTGCATCCTGAAGCTTTCTTT. Protein: CASSLVHPEAFF.

The chain has TRBV20-1 and TRBJ2-7; the match to TRBD2 covers 10 bases. Germline V gene sequence: CDR1 DFQATT, CDR2 SNEGSKA (reference sequence). This CDR3 contains 16 residues. J gave up 2 bases and V 3 bases, and 10 bases lay outside the gene matches. The CDR3 region has the DNA TGCAGTGCTAGGGGCACTGGCGGACTAGCGGCCTACGAGCAGTACTTC. Translated, it gives CSARGTGGLAAYEQYF.

A few counts support this clonotype. The chain combines TRBV27 with TRBJ2-2, with no clear D. V dropped 2 bases and J dropped 2 bases, with 6 bases sitting between them. CDR1 and CDR2 (germline): MNHEY, SMNVEV (reference sequence). The CDR3 is made up of 14 amino acids. This CDR3 is CASSLGSNTGELFF. The DNA of the CDR3 is TGTGCCAGCAGTTTAGGGTCTAACACCGGGGAGCTGTTTTTT.

This clonotype was detected many times. The chain uses TRBV19 and TRBJ2-1, with 7 bases matching TRBD2. Germline assignment: CDR1 LNHDA and CDR2 SQIVND (reference sequence). The CDR3 has 16 amino acids. V was clipped by 9 bases and J by 4 bases; unmatched bases: 15. CDR3 loop: CASAYRGSGPYNEQFF. CDR3 in DNA: TGTGCCAGCGCCTATCGGGGTAGCGGGCCTTACAATGAGCAGTTCTTC. The entire variable domain, with the rest obtained from reference TRBV19 and TRBJ2-1, is as follows: DGGITQSPKYLFRKEGQNVTLSCEQNLNHDAMYWYRQDPGQGLRLIYYSQIVNDFQKGDIAEGYSVSREKKESFPLTVTSAQKNPTAFYLCASAYRGSGPYNEQFFGPGTRLTVL.

This clonotype turned up a few times. The chain links TRBV29-1 to TRBJ1-1, with a weak D call TRBD1 (5 bases). Trimming took 7 bases from V and 4 from J, leaving 7 bases between them. Looked up from germline, CDR1 is SQVTM and CDR2 is ANQGSEA. CDR3 size: 10 residues. CDR3 coding DNA: TGCAGCGGGGGGGGCACTGAAGCTTTCTTT. It codes for CSGGGTEAFF.

This clonotype was seen a few times. J is TRBJ2-4 and V is TRBV6-2 or TRBV6-3; 8 bases match TRBD2. The CDR3 is 16 residues long. Germline lookup yields CDR1 MNHEY and CDR2 SVGEGT. The CDR3 loop reads CAAGGLRSRAKNIQYF. The CDR3 bases are TGTGCGGCGGGGGGACTCCGAAGTAGGGCCAAAAACATTCAGTACTTC.

The CDR3 loop reads CASSSPQEGEVQYF. In DNA form, the CDR3 reads TGTGCCAGCAGTTCCCCCCAAGAGGGTGAGGTGCAGTACTTC. V and J are TRBV12-3 or TRBV12-4 and TRBJ2-7; possibly TRBD2 for D (5 bases). Between the trimmed V and J ends, which lost 4 bases and 9 bases, there was a span of 19 bases. The CDR3 has 14 amino acids.

J is TRBJ2-5 and V is TRBV5-1; 14 nucleotides align to TRBD2. With 4 bases clipped from V and 0 bases from J, the junction kept 5 bases outside the gene matches. Germline V gene lookup returns CDR1 SGHRS and CDR2 YFSETQ. The CDR3 contains 17 residues. The CDR3 DNA reads as TGCGCCAGCAGCCTCGGGACTAGCGGGAGTCACCAAGAGACCCAGTACTTC. Amino acid sequence: CASSLGTSGSHQETQYF.

This clonotype appeared a few times. This chain uses TRBV4-1 with TRBJ2-3; TRBD2 aligns across 7 bases. V lost 1 base, J lost 4 bases, and 8 bases stayed unmatched. The CDR3 has 16 residues. Germline V CDR1 and CDR2: MGHRA, YSYEKL. The CDR3 region is CASSQGPREKADTQYF. In DNA form, the CDR3 reads TGCGCCAGCAGCCAAGGTCCGCGGGAGAAGGCAGATACGCAGTATTTT.

This clonotype was recorded many times. The chain employs TRBV20-1 and TRBJ1-1, with D possibly matching TRBD1 (6 bases). V dropped 0 bases and J dropped 7 bases, with 9 bases sitting between them. This CDR3 has 12 residues. Germline V lookup: CDR1 DFQATT, CDR2 SNEGSKA (reference sequence). Here the CDR3 DNA reads TGCAGTGCTAGAGATGGAGGGGGTGAAGCTTTCTTT. Its translation is CSARDGGGEAFF.

This chain connects TRBV5-1 to TRBJ1-1, with D uncertain. Trimming took 2 bases from V and 4 from J, leaving 18 bases between them. Per the germline V gene, CDR1 is SGHRS and CDR2 is YFSETQ. The CDR3 contains 16 residues. The CDR3 coding sequence is TGCGCCAGCAGCTTATTGGCAGGCGCCTCGGGCACTGAAGCTTTCTTT. This encodes CASSLLAGASGTEAFF. Supplemented by reference TRBV5-1 and TRBJ1-1, the full variable domain reads KAGVTQTPRYLIKTRGQQVTLSCSPISGHRSVSWYQQTPGQGLQFLFEYFSETQRNKGNFPGRFSGRQFSNSRSEMNVSTLELGDSALYLCASSLLAGASGTEAFFGQGTRLTVV.

This clonotype has at least ten counts. The rearrangement links TRBV7-9 to TRBJ2-1; D is uncertain. V was clipped by 5 bases and J by 6 bases, with 20 bases between them. CDR1 and CDR2 (germline): SEHNR, FQNEAQ (reference sequence). The CDR3 loop spans 16 amino acids. CDR3 sequence: CASSRPQAPRSNEQFF. As DNA, the CDR3 is TGTGCCAGCAGCCGCCCCCAGGCGCCCCGGAGCAATGAGCAGTTCTTC.

In this sample, this clonotype turned up many times. The chain carries TRBV9 and TRBJ1-2; D not resolved. V was trimmed by 4 bases and J by 3 bases, leaving 16 bases between them. Germline lookup yields CDR1 SGDLS and CDR2 YYNGEE. This CDR3 contains 15 residues. Here the CDR3 reads CASSTSYLADYGYTF. The CDR3 region has the DNA TGTGCCAGCAGCACCTCGTACCTGGCGGACTATGGCTACACCTTC.

In this sample, this clonotype turned up many times. V usage is TRBV12-3 or TRBV12-4 and J usage is TRBJ2-7, with 7 bases aligning to TRBD2. V was pared by 4 bases and J by 0 bases, with 6 bases of the junction left unmatched. CDR3 length: 15 residues. The CDR3 DNA reads TGTGCCAGCAGTTGGACTAGTCTAAGCTCCTACGAGCAGTACTTC. It translates to CASSWTSLSSYEQYF.

The chain carries TRBV27 and TRBJ1-6; tentative D call: TRBD1 (5 bases). The germline V gene has CDR1 MNHEY and CDR2 SMNVEV (reference sequence). The V and J ends lost 6 bases and 6 bases respectively, with 12 bases between them. The CDR3 has 14 residues. CDR3 in amino acids: CASSSGTTNSPLHF. The DNA for the CDR3 is TGTGCCAGCAGCTCCGGGACCACTAATTCACCCCTCCACTTT.